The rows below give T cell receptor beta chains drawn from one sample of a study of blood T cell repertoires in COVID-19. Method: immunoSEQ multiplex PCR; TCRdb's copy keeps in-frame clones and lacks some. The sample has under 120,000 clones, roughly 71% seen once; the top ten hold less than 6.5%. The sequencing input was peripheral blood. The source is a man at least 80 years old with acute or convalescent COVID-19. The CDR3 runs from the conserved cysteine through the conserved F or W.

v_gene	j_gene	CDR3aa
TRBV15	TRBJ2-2	CATSRSRVSGELFF
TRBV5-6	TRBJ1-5	CASSHGKFGRAYQPQHF
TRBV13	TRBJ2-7	CASSSDSDSYEQYF
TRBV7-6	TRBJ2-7	CASSWGTNSYEQYF
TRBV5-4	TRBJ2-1	CASSLGGSGRGSYNEQFF
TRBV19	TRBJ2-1	CASSIPSGARTEQFF
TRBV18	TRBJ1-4	CASSPLTGSEEKLFF
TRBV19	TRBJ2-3	CASSTRTSGTIFTQYF
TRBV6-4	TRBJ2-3	CASSDGANADTQYF
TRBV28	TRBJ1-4	CASGGTGVNEKLFF
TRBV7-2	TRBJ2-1	CASSLAAGGSYNEQFF
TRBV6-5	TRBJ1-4	CASRSGQGSEKLFF
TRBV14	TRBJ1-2	CASSQEAAGLLRGYTF
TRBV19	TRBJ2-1	CASSLGTVWSSYNEQFF
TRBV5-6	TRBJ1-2	CASSPRRARERDGYTF
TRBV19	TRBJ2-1	CASKDLRAVYNEQFF
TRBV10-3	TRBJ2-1	CAISESRGGLAFF
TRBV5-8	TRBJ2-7	CASSLRRTGVYEQYF
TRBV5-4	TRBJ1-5	CASSSPESNQPQHF
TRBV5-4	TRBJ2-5	CASTQTSGEWETQYF
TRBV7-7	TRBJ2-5	CASSLGGLLKGETQYF
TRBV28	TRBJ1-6	CASSSPTGVGPLHF
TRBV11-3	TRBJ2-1	CASSGQGTSGSGEQFF
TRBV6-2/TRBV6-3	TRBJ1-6	CASSYRGGNSPLHF
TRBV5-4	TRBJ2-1	CASTRTGYNEQFF
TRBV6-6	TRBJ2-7	CASSLRASGSHEQYF
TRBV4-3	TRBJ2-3	CASSQVGTGTSGRAQYF
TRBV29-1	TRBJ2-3	CSVATRNIDTQYF
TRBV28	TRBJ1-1	CASSLQGLWLNTEAFF
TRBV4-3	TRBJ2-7	CASSQGQAAYEQYF
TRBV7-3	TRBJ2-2	CASSLRADGIRTGELFF
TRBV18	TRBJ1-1	CASSMDRNTEAFF
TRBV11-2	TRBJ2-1	CASSGTSGLNEQFF
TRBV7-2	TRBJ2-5	CASSLAGETQYF
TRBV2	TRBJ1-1	CASINTVKAFF
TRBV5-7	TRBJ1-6	CASTLRRQVPLHF
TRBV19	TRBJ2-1	CASSRPGLAGGDEQFF
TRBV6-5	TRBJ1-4	CASSSPGGRGNEKLFF
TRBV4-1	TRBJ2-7	CASSQAIEQPYEQYF
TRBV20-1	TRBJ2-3	CSASDRGDTDTQYF
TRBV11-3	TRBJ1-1	CASSVGTGGAEAFF
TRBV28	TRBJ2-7	CASSIRDTYEQYF
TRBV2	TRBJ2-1	CASSERAGVSYNEQFF
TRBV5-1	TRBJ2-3	CASSPGAGAGTDTQYF